The 4 T cell receptor beta chains reported below all come from one sample, sequenced in a study of OX40 agonist ivuxolimab in advanced cancers. The table came from immunoSEQ multiplex PCR; TCRdb's copy has only in-frame clones and leaves some out. The repertoire consists of more than 100,000 clones, with about 94% occurring once and the leading ten covering approximately 0.15%. The material was CD4+ or CD8+ T cells sorted from blood, obtained in a trial of the OX40 agonist ivuxolimab. All receptors come from an adult with an advanced solid tumor such as melanoma, head and neck, liver or kidney cancer.

This chain connects TRBV5-4 to TRBJ2-2; D not resolved. CDR3 size: 13 residues. V was cut by 3 bases and J by 5 bases, with 8 bases left in between. The germline V gene encodes CDR1 SGHNT and CDR2 YYREEE (reference sequence). The CDR3 DNA sequence: TGTGCCAGCAGCTGGACCACTACCGGGGAGCTGTTTTTT. Translation gives CASSWTTTGELFF.

This chain joins TRBV6-5 and TRBJ2-7; weak D call: TRBD2 (6 bases). The V gene lost 1 base and the J gene lost 4 bases, with 8 bases spanning the gap. CDR3 length: 13 amino acids. Germline V CDR1 and CDR2: MNHEY, SVGAGI. The CDR3 region is CASSYFGGYEQYF. CDR3 in DNA: TGTGCCAGCAGTTACTTCGGGGGATACGAGCAGTACTTC.

The gene calls are TRBV30 and TRBJ2-1; 9 bases fit TRBD2. The V gene's germline CDR1 is GTSNPN and CDR2 SVGIG (reference sequence). The trim removed 0 bases at V and 7 bases at J, leaving 7 bases unmatched. The CDR3 length is 15 residues. In nucleotides, the CDR3 is TGTGCCTGGAGTGTACCCCTAGCGGGGAAGAATGAGCAGTTCTTC. This encodes CAWSVPLAGKNEQFF.

This clone appeared a single time. V and J are TRBV11-2 and TRBJ1-1; D ambiguous. The length of the CDR3 is 14 residues. Germline V gene sequence: CDR1 SGHAT, CDR2 FQNNGV. The germline V and J ends were trimmed by 5 bases and 5 bases, with 15 bases remaining between them. The CDR3 loop reads CASSPKWGGTEAFF. The CDR3 region has the DNA TGTGCCAGCAGCCCTAAGTGGGGTGGAACTGAAGCTTTCTTT.